Presented here are 3 T cell receptor beta chains from one specimen sequenced in a study of T cells after yellow fever vaccination. MiXCR, run by TCRdb on the 5' RACE reads, gives a single entry per CDR3 protein. Of about 150,000 distinct CDR3 sequences in the sample, 6.2% are singletons; the top ten hold less than 3%. This specimen was CD4+ T cells sorted from PBMCs, taken on the day of the first yellow fever vaccination. These TCRs come from a man between 18 and 35 years old who received the YFV17D yellow fever vaccine.

This clonotype was observed a handful of times. The chain employs TRBV7-2 and TRBJ2-6; D uncertain. The CDR3 length is 14 residues. Per germline, CDR1 SGHTA and CDR2 FQGNSA. The V and J ends lost 0 bases and 5 bases respectively, with 5 bases between them. This CDR3 is CASSLASRANVLTF. The CDR3 DNA is TGTGCCAGCAGCTTAGCTTCTAGGGCCAACGTCCTGACTTTC.

This clonotype occurred many times. The chain links TRBV7-8 to TRBJ2-3, with 7 bases that match TRBD2. CDR3 size: 18 residues. V shed 5 bases and J 4 bases; nucleotides not matched to a gene: 18. Germline V gives CDR1 SGHVS, CDR2 FQNEAQ. Written as DNA, the CDR3 is TGTGCCAGCAGCCACCACTCCGGCCAGGTAGCGGGTGCAGATACGCAGTATTTT. It is translated as CASSHHSGQVAGADTQYF. The complete variable domain, with remaining parts taken from reference TRBV7-8 and TRBJ2-3, reads GAGVSQSPRYKVAKRGQDVALRCDPISGHVSLFWYQQALGQGPEFLTYFQNEAQLDKSGLPSDRFFAERPEGSVSTLKIQRTQQEDSAVYLCASSHHSGQVAGADTQYFGPGTRLTVL.

This clonotype was seen more than once but under ten times. The chain combines TRBV11-2 with TRBJ2-3; 8 bases map to TRBD2. The CDR3 is 16 residues long. The germline V gene has CDR1 SGHAT and CDR2 FQNNGV. The ends lost 1 base at V and 1 base at J; junction bases unmatched: 4. The CDR3 DNA reads TGTGCCAGCAGCTTAGTGCGAGCGGGGGGCACAGATACGCAGTATTTT. Protein sequence: CASSLVRAGGTDTQYF.